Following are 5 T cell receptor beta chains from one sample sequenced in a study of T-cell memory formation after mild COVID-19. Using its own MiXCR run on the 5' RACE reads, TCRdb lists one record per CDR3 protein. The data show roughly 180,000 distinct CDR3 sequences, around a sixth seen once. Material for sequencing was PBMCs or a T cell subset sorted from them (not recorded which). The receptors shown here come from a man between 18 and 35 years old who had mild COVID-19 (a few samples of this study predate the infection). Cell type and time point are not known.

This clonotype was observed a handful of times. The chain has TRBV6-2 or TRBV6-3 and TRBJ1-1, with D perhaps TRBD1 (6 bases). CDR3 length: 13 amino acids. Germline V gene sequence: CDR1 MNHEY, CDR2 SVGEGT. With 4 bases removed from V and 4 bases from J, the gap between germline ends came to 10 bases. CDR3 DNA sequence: TGTGCCAGCAGTTTTTGGGGGCCCACTGAAGCTTTCTTT. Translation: CASSFWGPTEAFF.

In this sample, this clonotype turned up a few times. In nucleotides, the CDR3 is TGCGCCAGCAGCTTGGGGAGAACTGGGGCCAACGTCCTGACTTTC. This gives the protein CASSLGRTGANVLTF. V and J are TRBV5-1 and TRBJ2-6, with D hard to call. Germline CDR1 and CDR2: SGHRS and YFSETQ. V was pared by 0 bases and J by 2 bases, with 6 bases between. The CDR3 extends over 15 amino acids. The full variable domain, completed using reference TRBV5-1 and TRBJ2-6, is KAGVTQTPRYLIKTRGQQVTLSCSPISGHRSVSWYQQTPGQGLQFLFEYFSETQRNKGNFPGRFSGRQFSNSRSEMNVSTLELGDSALYLCASSLGRTGANVLTFGAGSRLTVL.

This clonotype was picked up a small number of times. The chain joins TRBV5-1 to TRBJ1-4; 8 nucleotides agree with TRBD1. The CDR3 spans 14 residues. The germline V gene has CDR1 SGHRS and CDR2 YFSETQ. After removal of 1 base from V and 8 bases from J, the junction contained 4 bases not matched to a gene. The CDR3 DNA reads TGCGCCAGCAGCTTGAGGACAGGGCGGGAAAAACTGTTTTTT. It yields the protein CASSLRTGREKLFF.

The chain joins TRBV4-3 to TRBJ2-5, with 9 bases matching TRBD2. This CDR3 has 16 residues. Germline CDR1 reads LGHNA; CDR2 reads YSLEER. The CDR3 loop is CAQPRSPCSGGETQYF. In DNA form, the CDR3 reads TGCGCTCAACCTCGGTCTCCATGTAGCGGGGGCGAGACCCAGTACTTC.

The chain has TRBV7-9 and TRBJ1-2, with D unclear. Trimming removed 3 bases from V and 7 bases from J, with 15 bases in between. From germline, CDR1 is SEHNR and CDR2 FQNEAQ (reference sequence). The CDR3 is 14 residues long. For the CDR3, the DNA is TGTGCCAGCAGCTTGGATTCGCCAGAGTCTGGCTACACCTTC. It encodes CASSLDSPESGYTF. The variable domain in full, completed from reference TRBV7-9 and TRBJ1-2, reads DTGVSQNPRHKITKRGQNVTFRCDPISEHNRLYWYRQTLGQGPEFLTYFQNEAQLEKSRLLSDRFSAERPKGSFSTLEIQRTEQGDSAMYLCASSLDSPESGYTFGSGTRLTVV.